This record covers a single TCR beta chain. Its antigen remains unidentified. The data originate from a study of cytomegalovirus exposure and HLA in healthy donors. Study context: The Caucasian-associated ancestry cluster held 65% to 90% of roughly 400 genotyped donors. Study results and caveats: The study had only CMV serostatus as immune exposure information. With DRB1 most and HLA-C fewest, TCR association rates differed between HLA loci in a later analysis. An apparent linkage of common viral pathogens to several of the most significant clusters emerged in a later analysis.

60 Vbeta and 13 Jbeta primers were used in PCR. The protocol was immunoSEQ multiplex PCR, while the TCRdb copy is restricted to in-frame clones and leaves out a portion. The table has 70,000 to 95,000 clones, 60% to 85% seen once; the top ten hold 0.85% to 1.3%. The specimen sequenced was PBMCs. The origin of this receptor is a male donor in good health and CMV-seronegative.

The CDR3 region is CASSWLGFGHGYTF. Here the CDR3 DNA reads TGTGCCAGCAGTTGGCTTGGGTTTGGGCATGGCTACACCTTC. This rearrangement joins TRBV6-5 to TRBJ1-2; D ambiguous. The CDR3 length is 14 residues. V lost 4 bases and J lost 6, with 15 bases in between. CDR1 is MNHEY, CDR2 SVGAGI, per germline.